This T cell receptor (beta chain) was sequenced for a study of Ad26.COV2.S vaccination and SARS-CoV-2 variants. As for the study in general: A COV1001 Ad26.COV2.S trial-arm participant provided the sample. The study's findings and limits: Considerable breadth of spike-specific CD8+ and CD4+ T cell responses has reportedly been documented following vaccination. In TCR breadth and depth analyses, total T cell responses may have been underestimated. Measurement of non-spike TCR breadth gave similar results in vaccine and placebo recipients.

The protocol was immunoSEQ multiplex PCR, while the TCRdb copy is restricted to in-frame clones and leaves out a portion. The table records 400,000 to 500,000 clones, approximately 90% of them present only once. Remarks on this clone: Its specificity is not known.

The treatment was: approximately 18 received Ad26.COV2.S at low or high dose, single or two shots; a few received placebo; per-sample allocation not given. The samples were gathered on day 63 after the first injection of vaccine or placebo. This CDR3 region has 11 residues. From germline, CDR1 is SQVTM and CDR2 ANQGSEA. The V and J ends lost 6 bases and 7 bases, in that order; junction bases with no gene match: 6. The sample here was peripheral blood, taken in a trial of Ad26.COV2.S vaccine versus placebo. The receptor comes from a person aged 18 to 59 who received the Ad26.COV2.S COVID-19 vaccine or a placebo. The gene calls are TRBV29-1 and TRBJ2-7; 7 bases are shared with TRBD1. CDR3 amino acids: CSVGTAGEQYF. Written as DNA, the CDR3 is TGCAGCGTCGGGACAGCCGGGGAGCAGTACTTC.